This passage covers 20 T cell receptor beta chains from one sample sequenced in a study of blood T cells in healthy people across ages. Sample-barcoded 5' priming and a J-beta primer mix drove a second PCR of roughly 7 to 11 cycles. TCRdb re-derived calls from the 5' RACE reads in MiXCR, one entry per CDR3 protein. The sample records about 570,000 distinct CDR3 sequences, roughly 28% being singletons. The sequenced material came from blood. The receptor source for this set is a woman in her sixties or seventies in good health.

CDR3 DNA: TGTGCCAGCACCGCTGTAAGGGAAAGGAATCAGCCCCAGCATTTT. Translation gives CASTAVRERNQPQHF. The chain combines TRBV7-8 with TRBJ1-5; D not certain. In germline, CDR1 is SGHVS, CDR2 FQNEAQ. V gave up 7 bases and J gave up 4 bases, with 17 bases separating them. This CDR3 has 15 amino acids.

This clonotype has a handful of counts. The chain carries TRBV20-1 and TRBJ1-6, with 7 bases identical to TRBD1. The germline CDR1 and CDR2 sequences are DFQATT and SNEGSKA (reference sequence). The J segment lost 9 bases and the V segment lost 5 bases, leaving 10 bases of the junction unmatched. CDR3 size: 14 residues. The CDR3 nucleotides read TGCAGTGCTCCCCCAGGGGGGGCCGCTTCACCCCTCCACTTT. Protein: CSAPPGGAASPLHF.

The chain carries TRBV5-6 and TRBJ1-2; D is perhaps TRBD1 (6 bases). CDR3 size: 16 residues. V lost 4 bases and J 4 bases, leaving 20 bases between the germline ends. Germline V gene lookup returns CDR1 SGHDT and CDR2 YYEEEE. The CDR3 reads CASSPRGGWRLYGYTF. The CDR3 nucleotides read TGTGCCAGCAGCCCCAGAGGGGGTTGGAGGCTCTATGGCTACACCTTC. The full variable domain, rest sourced from reference TRBV5-6 and TRBJ1-2, is DAGVTQSPTHLIKTRGQQVTLRCSPKSGHDTVSWYQQALGQGPQFIFQYYEEEERQRGNFPDRFSGHQFPNYSSELNVNALLLGDSALYLCASSPRGGWRLYGYTFGSGTRLTVV.

This sequence joins TRBV6-2 or TRBV6-3 and TRBJ2-5, with D perhaps TRBD1 (5 bases). CDR1 MNHEY and CDR2 SVGEGT come from the germline V gene. The CDR3 sequence is 14 residues long. V gave up 8 bases and J gave up 5 bases, with 18 bases separating them. The CDR3 region has the DNA TGTGCCAGCTGCGAACCCTGGAAGGGGGAGACCCAGTACTTC. It yields the protein CASCEPWKGETQYF.

A word on this clonotype: At one end, the junction sequence differs from germline, possibly due to a read error. CDR3 in amino acids: CASSLPGTPNEQSF. As DNA, the CDR3 is TGTGCCAGCAGCTTACCCGGGACTCCTAATGAGCAGTCCTTC. The J gene is TRBJ2-1, the V gene TRBV7-3; D perhaps matches TRBD2 (6 bases). In germline, CDR1 is SGHTA, CDR2 FQGTGA. The CDR3 length is 14 residues.

A few counts support this clonotype. Here the CDR3 DNA reads TGCAGCGCCGCGAGGGGGTTTATGAACACTGAAGCTTTCTTT. Translated, it gives CSAARGFMNTEAFF. J is TRBJ1-1 and V is TRBV29-1; perhaps TRBD1 as D (6 bases). Trimming took 7 bases from V and 0 from J, leaving 15 bases between them. Germline lookup yields CDR1 SQVTM and CDR2 ANQGSEA. The CDR3 extends over 14 amino acids.

The chain carries TRBV9 and TRBJ2-2, with D unresolved. CDR3 length equals 13 residues. Germline CDR1 and CDR2: SGDLS and YYNGEE. Trimming took off 3 bases at V and 5 bases at J, with 8 bases between the two ends. CDR3 protein: CASSATVTGELFF. DNA of the CDR3: TGTGCCAGCAGCGCCACCGTGACCGGGGAGCTGTTTTTT.

On this clonotype: A read error is possible here, since a much larger clone lies one base away. The V and J genes are TRBV6-5 and TRBJ1-1, with no clear D. CDR1 MNHEY and CDR2 SVGAGI come from the germline V gene. The CDR3 runs 11 residues. The V end lost 7 bases, the J end lost 1 base, and 4 bases lay between the germline ends. This CDR3 is CASMGNTEAFF. The CDR3 coding sequence is TGTGCCAGCATGGGGAACACTGAAGCTTTCTTT.

V and J are TRBV29-1 and TRBJ2-1; 7 nucleotides match TRBD2. V trimming: 7 bases; J trimming: 9 bases; junction bases outside the gene matches: 3. This CDR3 contains 10 residues. Germline assignment: CDR1 SQVTM and CDR2 ANQGSEA. CDR3 residues: CSAGRAEQFF. The CDR3 DNA reads TGCAGCGCTGGGAGGGCTGAGCAGTTCTTC.

The chain employs TRBV6-2 or TRBV6-3 and TRBJ2-5; D perhaps matches TRBD2 (6 bases). The J call could be wrong; TRBJ2-1 is a better fit for the DNA end. This CDR3 spans 11 amino acids. Per germline, CDR1 MNHEY and CDR2 SVGEGT. As DNA, the CDR3 is TGTGCCAGCACTGACCGGGACTTCCAGTTCTTC. Translation gives CASTDRDFQFF.

This clonotype was detected only a few times. The chain combines TRBV6-5 with TRBJ2-7; a weak D match, TRBD1 (5 bases). V was trimmed by 0 bases and J by 2 bases, leaving 8 bases between them. The CDR3 loop spans 14 amino acids. The germline gives CDR1 MNHEY, CDR2 SVGAGI. CDR3 coding DNA: TGTGCCAGCAGTTACTCGAGCAGGGCCTACGAGCAGTACTTC. It yields the protein CASSYSSRAYEQYF.

The gene calls are TRBV25-1 and TRBJ2-4, with TRBD1 identical over 8 bases. Germline V gene sequence: CDR1 MGHDK, CDR2 SYGVNS. Trimming took 4 bases from V and 0 from J; bases not matched to a gene: 2. The CDR3 loop spans 15 amino acids. The CDR3 protein is CASSGQGSAKNIQYF. DNA of the CDR3: TGTGCCAGCAGTGGACAGGGGTCAGCCAAAAACATTCAGTACTTC.

The chain couples TRBV6-5 to TRBJ2-7, with 7 bases fitting TRBD2. Germline CDR1 MNHEY, CDR2 SVGAGI. This CDR3 contains 14 residues. J gave up 3 bases and V 7 bases, and 9 bases lay outside the gene matches. For the CDR3, the DNA is TGTGCCAGCACCCCGGGGAGGGGAGTCTACGAGCAGTACTTC. This sequence encodes CASTPGRGVYEQYF.

The chain recombines TRBV4-2 with TRBJ1-4; TRBD1 matches at 10 bases. This CDR3 is built from 16 residues. With 1 base clipped from V and 3 bases from J, the junction kept 2 bases outside the gene matches. Germline values: CDR1 LGHNA, CDR2 YNFKEQ. CDR3 in DNA: TGTGCCAGCAGCCAAGCCGGACAGGGGGCTAATGAAAAACTGTTTTTT. This sequence encodes CASSQAGQGANEKLFF.

This clonotype was picked up a small number of times. V is TRBV14 and J is TRBJ2-4, with D unclear. Deletions cut 0 bases from V and 13 bases from J, with 10 bases between. From germline, CDR1 is SGHDN and CDR2 FVKESK. This CDR3 contains 12 residues. DNA of the CDR3: TGTGCCAGCAGCCAAGAAAGGATCAGGCAGTACTTC. This translates into CASSQERIRQYF.

This clonotype was detected only a few times. The V gene is TRBV13, the J gene TRBJ2-3; 8 bases match TRBD1. Germline CDR1 is PRHDT and CDR2 is FYEKMQ (reference sequence). Trimming removed 5 bases from V and 0 bases from J; junction bases left unmatched: 4. CDR3 length: 15 residues. CDR3 sequence reads: CASSRYRGSTDTQYF. The CDR3 coding sequence is TGTGCCAGCAGCCGCTACAGGGGGAGCACAGATACGCAGTATTTT.

This clonotype was counted between two and nine times. The chain carries TRBV5-1 and TRBJ2-4; 9 bases line up with TRBD1. This CDR3 is built from 14 residues. Germline V gene sequence: CDR1 SGHRS, CDR2 YFSETQ. After removal of 4 bases from V and 8 bases from J, the junction contained 7 bases not matched to a gene. The chain's CDR3 is CASSPGQGMDIQYF. In nucleotides, the CDR3 is TGCGCCAGCAGCCCCGGACAGGGGATGGACATTCAGTACTTC.

This clonotype was observed a few times. This chain connects TRBV7-2 to TRBJ2-4; D unclear. This CDR3 spans 12 amino acids. Germline CDR1 and CDR2: SGHTA and FQGNSA. The germline V and J ends were trimmed by 3 bases and 6 bases, with 6 bases remaining between them. The CDR3 is CASSFKGNIQYF. In nucleotides, the CDR3 is TGTGCCAGCAGCTTCAAAGGAAACATTCAGTACTTC.

The chain couples TRBV20-1 to TRBJ2-7; D is unclear. The germline CDR1 and CDR2 sequences are DFQATT and SNEGSKA (reference sequence). This CDR3 contains 10 residues. V was clipped by 6 bases and J by 5 bases, with 8 bases between them. The CDR3 loop is CSAYGHEQYF. DNA for the CDR3: TGCAGTGCCTATGGACACGAGCAGTACTTC.

This clonotype showed up just a few times. V and J are TRBV20-1 and TRBJ2-5; a weak D match, TRBD1 (6 bases). Matching the DNA end better, TRBJ2-7 makes the J call doubtful. The CDR3 contains 12 residues. CDR1 is DFQATT and CDR2 is SNEGSKA in the germline V gene (reference sequence). Written as DNA, the CDR3 is TGCAGTGCTCACCGGGACAACTACGAGCAGTACTTC. Translating it yields CSAHRDNYEQYF.